This T cell receptor beta chain came from a study of blood T cells in healthy people across ages. Through a sample-barcoded 5' primer and a J-beta primer mix, a second PCR was run for 7 to 11 cycles. Each of the cDNA molecules was tagged by a template-switch adaptor with 12 random nucleotides. TCRdb used MiXCR to reprocess the 5' RACE reads, holding one entry per CDR3 protein. The profile shows roughly 1,500,000 distinct CDR3 sequences, 35% to 45% of them singletons. CDR1 and CDR2 (germline): MNHEY, SVGAGI. V trimming: 6 bases; J trimming: 4 bases; junction bases outside the gene matches: 7. The CDR3 has 16 residues.

This chain links TRBV6-5 with TRBJ2-1; 12 bases map to TRBD2. The receptor was derived from a woman aged 18-35 years in good health. Sequenced: blood. The CDR3, as DNA: TGTGCCAGCAGCCCTCCTAGCGGGAGGGTTTACAATGAGCAGTTCTTC. It translates to CASSPPSGRVYNEQFF.